Below, one T cell receptor (beta chain) is given with its context. Original processing methods: Cell counts per sample came from amplifying reference gene primers. Assay used: immunoSEQ multiplex PCR; TCRdb lists only in-frame clones, some missing. That table gives V, J and clone size, and the DNA gave D and trimming. Of 88,000 or so clones listed, around 86% are singletons. The germline V gene has CDR1 MNHEY and CDR2 SVGAGI. Trimming pared 1 base from V and 5 bases from J, leaving 11 bases between. The CDR3 has 15 residues. The sample is drawn from a study of blood T cell repertoires in COVID-19. At the level of the study: Both acute and convalescent COVID-19 samples were obtained from the United States, Italy and Spain. The analysed material was cDNA or gDNA that came from T cells, B-cell-depleted T cells, or PBMCs.

Material for sequencing was peripheral blood. This sequence originates from a human donor in a cohort sampled during active COVID-19. This chain connects TRBV6-5 to TRBJ1-4, with D perhaps TRBD1 (5 bases). CDR3 bases: TGTGCCAGCAGTTACTGGGCAGGGCGCAATGAAAAACTGTTTTTT. This sequence encodes CASSYWAGRNEKLFF.